This TCR beta chain originates from a study of shared clonotypes between healthy human individuals. Points from the study as a whole: Rarefaction curves obtained for sorted subsets showed sequencing incomplete despite large depth.

V was trimmed by 1 base and J by 1 base, leaving 16 bases between them. Germline V gene lookup returns CDR1 SGHTA and CDR2 FQGNSA. CDR3 length equals 17 residues. In regard to this clone: Its antigen is still unknown.

Clones were read by immunoSEQ multiplex PCR, and TCRdb kept only the in-frame ones, dropping some. The sample has over a million clones, more than 60% seen once; the top ten hold around 1.4%. The sequence came from a man in his late teens or twenties in good health. Sequencing input: memory CD4+ T cells sorted from blood. Indicated subset: CD45RA-negative fraction. The V gene is TRBV7-2, the J gene TRBJ2-5; TRBD2 might be the D (6 bases). The CDR3 region has the DNA TGTGCCAGCAGCTTAGGAGTTCGCGGGAAGTCCCAAGAGACCCAGTACTTC. Its protein is CASSLGVRGKSQETQYF.